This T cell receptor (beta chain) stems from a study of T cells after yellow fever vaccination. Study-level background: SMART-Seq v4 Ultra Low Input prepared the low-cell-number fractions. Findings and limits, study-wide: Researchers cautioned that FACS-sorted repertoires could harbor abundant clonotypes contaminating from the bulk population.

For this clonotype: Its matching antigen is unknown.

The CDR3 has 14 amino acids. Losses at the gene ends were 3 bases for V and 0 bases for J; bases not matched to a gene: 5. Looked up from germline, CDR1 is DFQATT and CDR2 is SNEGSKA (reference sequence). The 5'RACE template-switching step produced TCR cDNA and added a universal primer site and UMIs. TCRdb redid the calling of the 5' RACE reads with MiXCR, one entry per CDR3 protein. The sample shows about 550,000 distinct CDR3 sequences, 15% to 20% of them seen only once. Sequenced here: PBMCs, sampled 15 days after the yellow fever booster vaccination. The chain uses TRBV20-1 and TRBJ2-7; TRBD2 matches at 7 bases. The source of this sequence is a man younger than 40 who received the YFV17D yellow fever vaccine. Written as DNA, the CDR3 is TGCAGTGCTAGTTCTGGCGGGAGCTCCTACGAGCAGTACTTC. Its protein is CSASSGGSSYEQYF.